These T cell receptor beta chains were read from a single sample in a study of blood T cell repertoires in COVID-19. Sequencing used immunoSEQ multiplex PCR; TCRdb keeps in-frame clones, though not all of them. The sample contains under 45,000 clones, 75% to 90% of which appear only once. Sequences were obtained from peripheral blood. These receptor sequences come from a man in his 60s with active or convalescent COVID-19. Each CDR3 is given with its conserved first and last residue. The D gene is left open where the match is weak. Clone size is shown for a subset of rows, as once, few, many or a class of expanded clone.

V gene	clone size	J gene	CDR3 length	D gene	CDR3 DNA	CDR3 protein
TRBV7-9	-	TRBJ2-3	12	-	TGTGCCAGCAGCTTTGCGGCAGATACGCAGTATTTT	CASSFAADTQYF
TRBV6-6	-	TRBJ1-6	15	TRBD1	TGTGCCAGCAGCCATTTACAGGGGCTTAATTCACCCCTCCACTTT	CASSHLQGLNSPLHF
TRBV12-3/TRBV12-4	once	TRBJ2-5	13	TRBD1	TGTGCCAGCAGTTACAGGGGGCTGGAGACCCAGTACTTC	CASSYRGLETQYF
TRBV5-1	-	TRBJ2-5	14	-	TGCGCCAGCAGCTTAGCGACTCGACGTGGGACCCAGTACTTC	CASSLATRRGTQYF
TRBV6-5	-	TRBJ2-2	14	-	TGTGCCAGCAGAACCCGCAGTAGGGGCGGGGAGCTGTTTTTT	CASRTRSRGGELFF
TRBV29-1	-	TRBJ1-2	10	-	TGCAGCATAAAGGAGTATGGCTACACCTTC	CSIKEYGYTF
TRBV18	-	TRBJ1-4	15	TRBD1	TGTGCCAGCTCACGAAGCGGGACAGGGAGTGAAAAACTGTTTTTT	CASSRSGTGSEKLFF
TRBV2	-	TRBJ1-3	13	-	TGTGCCAGCAGCTTAAACAGGGGAAACACCATATATTTT	CASSLNRGNTIYF
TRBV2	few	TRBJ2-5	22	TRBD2	TGTGCCAGCAGCGACCGGGGGACAAAGGTGGGCCTGGGTAGCGGGAGACGAGAGACCCAGTACTTC	CASSDRGTKVGLGSGRRETQYF
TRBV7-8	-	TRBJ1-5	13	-	TGTGCCAGCAGCCAGTCCAGAATCGGGACCCAGCATTTT	CASSQSRIGTQHF
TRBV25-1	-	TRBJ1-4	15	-	TGTGCCAGCAGTGATATGAGGAGGACTAATGAAAAACTGTTTTTT	CASSDMRRTNEKLFF
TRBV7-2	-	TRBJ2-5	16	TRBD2	TGTGCCAGCAGCTTAGGAAGCGGGAGGTCCCAAGAGACCCAGTACTTC	CASSLGSGRSQETQYF
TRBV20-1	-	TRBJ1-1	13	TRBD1	TGCAGTGCTAGTGGACAGGGGAACACTGAAGCTTTCTTT	CSASGQGNTEAFF
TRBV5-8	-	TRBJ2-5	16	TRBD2	TGTGCCAGCAGCTCCGCCGGGACTAGCGGGGGAGAGACCCAGTACTTC	CASSSAGTSGGETQYF
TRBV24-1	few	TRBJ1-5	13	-	TGTGCCACCAGTAACAGGGTCACCCAGCCCCAGCATTTT	CATSNRVTQPQHF
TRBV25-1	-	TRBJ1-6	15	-	TGTGCCAGCAGTGGGGGGGGCATCTATAATTCACCCCTCCACTTT	CASSGGGIYNSPLHF
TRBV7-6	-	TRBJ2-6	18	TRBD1	TGTGCCAGCAGCTCCTTGGACAGGGGAGTCTCTGGGGCCAACGTCCTGACTTTC	CASSSLDRGVSGANVLTF
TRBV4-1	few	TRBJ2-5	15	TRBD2	TGCGCCAGCAGCCGCGTACTAGCGGTCCAAGAGACCCAGTACTTC	CASSRVLAVQETQYF
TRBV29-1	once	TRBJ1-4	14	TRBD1	TGCAGCGTTGAGCTGCCAGGGGGGAATGAAAAACTGTTTTTT	CSVELPGGNEKLFF
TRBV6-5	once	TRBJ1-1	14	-	TGTGCCAGCAGTAAGACCGGGACTACCACTGAAGCTTTCTTT	CASSKTGTTTEAFF
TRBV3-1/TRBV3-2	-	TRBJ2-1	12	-	TGTGCCAGCAGCCAAGTTAGGGGTGAGCAGTTCTTC	CASSQVRGEQFF
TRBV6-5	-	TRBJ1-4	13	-	TGTGCCAGCAGTCGCTACAGGGCTGAAAAACTGTTTTTT	CASSRYRAEKLFF
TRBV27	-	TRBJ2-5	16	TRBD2	TGTGCCAGCAGTACGGGACTAGCGGGGGGTCCTAAGACCCAGTACTTC	CASSTGLAGGPKTQYF
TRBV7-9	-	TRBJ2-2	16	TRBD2	TGTGCCAGCAGCTTAGCCGCGGGGGGGAAGACCGGGGAGCTGTTTTTT	CASSLAAGGKTGELFF
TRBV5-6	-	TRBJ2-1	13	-	TGTGCCAGCAGCTTGGTCAGAAACAATGAGCAGTTCTTC	CASSLVRNNEQFF
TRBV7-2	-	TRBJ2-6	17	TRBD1	TGTGCCAGCAGCAGGACAGGGGCACCCTCTGGGGCCAACGTCCTGACTTTC	CASSRTGAPSGANVLTF
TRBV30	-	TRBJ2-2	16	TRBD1	TGTGCCTGGAGGGGGTTAGGGGGCGCGAACACCGGGGAGCTGTTTTTT	CAWRGLGGANTGELFF
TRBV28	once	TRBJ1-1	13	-	TGTGCCAGCAGTCTCCCCAATAAGCCTGAAGCTTTCTTT	CASSLPNKPEAFF
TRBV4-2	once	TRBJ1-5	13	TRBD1	TGTGCCAGCAGCCAGGACAGGGATCAGCCCCAGCATTTT	CASSQDRDQPQHF
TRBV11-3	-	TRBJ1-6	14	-	TGTGCCAGCAGCTTAGAGGGGGCCGGGTCACCCCTCCACTTT	CASSLEGAGSPLHF
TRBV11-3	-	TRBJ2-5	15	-	TGTGCCAGCAGCTTAGGGCTAGCAGGGGTGGAGACCCAGTACTTC	CASSLGLAGVETQYF
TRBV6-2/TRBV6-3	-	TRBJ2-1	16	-	TGTGCCAGCAGTTTCCGCCGGGGGTTAGGACGGGATGAGCAGTTCTTC	CASSFRRGLGRDEQFF
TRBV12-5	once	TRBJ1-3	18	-	TGTGCTAGTGGTTATACCTCTGGGACTCACTCCTCTGGAAACACCATATATTTT	CASGYTSGTHSSGNTIYF
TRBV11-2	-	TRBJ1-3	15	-	TGTGCCAGCAGCTTAGTCGGCAGCGGTGGAAACACCATATATTTT	CASSLVGSGGNTIYF
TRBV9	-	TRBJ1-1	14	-	TGTGCCAGCAGCGACATTCGGGGGGGCACTGAAGCTTTCTTT	CASSDIRGGTEAFF
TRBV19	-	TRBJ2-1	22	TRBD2	TGTGCCAGTAGTATAGTCCAGAAACTAGCGGGAGGGCCCCAGAGCTCCTACAATGAGCAGTTCTTC	CASSIVQKLAGGPQSSYNEQFF
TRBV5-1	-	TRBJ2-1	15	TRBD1	TGCGCCAGCAGCTTAAGGACAGGGGTATACAATGAGCAGTTCTTC	CASSLRTGVYNEQFF
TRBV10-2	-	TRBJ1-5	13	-	TGCGCCAGCAGTGACAGGAACCATCAGCCCCAGCATTTT	CASSDRNHQPQHF
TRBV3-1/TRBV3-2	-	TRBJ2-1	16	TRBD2	TGTGCCAGCAGCCTAGTGGGCGGGAGGGTTTACAATGAGCAGTTCTTC	CASSLVGGRVYNEQFF
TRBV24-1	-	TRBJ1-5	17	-	TGTGCCACCAGTGATGGTGTTGGAGTTTGGGGCTTTCAGCCCCAGCATTTT	CATSDGVGVWGFQPQHF
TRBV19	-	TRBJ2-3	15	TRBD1	TGTGCCAGTAGTATGGACAGGGGAGGGACAGATACGCAGTATTTT	CASSMDRGGTDTQYF
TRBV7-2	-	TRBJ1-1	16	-	TGTGCCAGCAGCTCAAGGCTACCGACAGCGAACACTGAAGCTTTCTTT	CASSSRLPTANTEAFF
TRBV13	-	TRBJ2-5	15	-	TGTGCCAGCAGCACCCGACAGAGATACCAAGAGACCCAGTACTTC	CASSTRQRYQETQYF
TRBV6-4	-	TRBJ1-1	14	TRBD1	TGTGCCAGCAGTGACCAAGGACAGGGGCGTCGCTTATTCTTT	CASSDQGQGRRLFF
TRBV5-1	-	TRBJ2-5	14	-	TGCGCCAGCAGCTTCATGACAGTGCAAGAGACCCAGTACTTC	CASSFMTVQETQYF
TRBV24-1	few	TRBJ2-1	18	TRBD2	TGTGCCACCAGTCCTAGCGGGAGTCTCTGGGTGGGTTACAATGAGCAGTTCTTC	CATSPSGSLWVGYNEQFF
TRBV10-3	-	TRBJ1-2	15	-	TGTGCCATCAGTGAGTCAATCCCCCCCACGGATGGCTACACCTTC	CAISESIPPTDGYTF
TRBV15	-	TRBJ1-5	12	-	TGTGCCACCAGTTCAGGCAATCAGCCCCAGCATTTT	CATSSGNQPQHF
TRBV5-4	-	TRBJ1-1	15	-	TGTGCCAGCAGCCCCCCCCCGGCGGCGAACACTGAAGCTTTCTTT	CASSPPPAANTEAFF
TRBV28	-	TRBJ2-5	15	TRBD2	TGTGCCAGCAGTGAATTACTAGCGGGGGTTGAGACCCAGTACTTC	CASSELLAGVETQYF
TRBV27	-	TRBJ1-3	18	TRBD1	TGTGCCAGCAGACCGTCGACAGGGGCGTCTTTCTCTGGAAACACCATATATTTT	CASRPSTGASFSGNTIYF